Following are 2 T cell receptor beta chains from one sample sequenced in a study of beta chain features in type 1 diabetes. Findings and limits, study-wide: All four CD4+ subsets from Type 1 diabetes patients carried moderately but significantly shorter TCRB CDR3s.

Reverse transcribing all isolated RNA meant expressed TCRB transcripts were sequenced. Measured with immunoSEQ multiplex PCR; TCRdb has only the in-frame clones, and not every one. The sample has 28,000 or so clones, roughly two thirds seen once. The antigens these receptors bind are not known. Sequenced input: Tregs from blood. The source of these receptors is a woman aged 30 to 39 with type 1 diabetes.

This clone was seen only a few times. The chain is built from TRBV11-2 and TRBJ2-1; 10 bases match TRBD2. V was pared by 1 base and J by 0 bases, with 6 bases of the junction left unmatched. Per germline, CDR1 SGHAT and CDR2 FQNNGV. This CDR3 is built from 18 residues. Here the CDR3 reads CASSLGGTSESSYNEQFF. The CDR3 DNA reads TGTGCCAGCAGCTTAGGTGGGACTAGCGAGAGCTCCTACAATGAGCAGTTCTTC.

This CDR3 reads CAWSVSLAGNEQYF. In nucleotides, the CDR3 is TGTGCCTGGAGTGTGAGTCTAGCGGGAAACGAGCAGTACTTC. J is TRBJ2-7 and V is TRBV30, with 9 bases fitting TRBD2. Trimming took 0 bases from V and 5 from J; bases not matched to a gene: 5. The CDR3 spans 14 residues. Per the germline V gene, CDR1 is GTSNPN and CDR2 is SVGIG (reference sequence).